This is a list of T cell receptor beta chains from one sample in a study of identical twins. TCRdb used MiXCR to reprocess the 5' RACE reads, holding one entry per CDR3 protein. The table includes some 500,000 distinct CDR3 sequences, approximately 22% detected once. These data were likewise used in another study, on T cells expressing NK-cell markers.

The sample comprised CD4+ T cells sorted from blood. Source of these receptors: a woman aged 18-30 years in good health. Both conserved end residues are part of each CDR3. D genes are given only for firm matches. Clone size is stated in some rows and not others, as once, few, many or a class when expanded.

clone_size j_call v_call d_call cdr3_aa cdr3_nt
NA TRBJ1-1 TRBV20-1 NA CSADASTEAFF TGCAGTGCTGACGCAAGTACTGAAGCTTTCTTT
few TRBJ2-1 TRBV7-9 TRBD2 CASSLASGRASVEQFF TGTGCCAGCAGCTTAGCTAGCGGGAGGGCCTCAGTTGAGCAGTTCTTC
NA TRBJ2-6 TRBV6-6 NA CASKLDGANVLTF TGTGCCAGCAAGCTCGATGGGGCCAACGTCCTGACTTTC
NA TRBJ2-7 TRBV7-9 NA CASSLRTPYEQYF TGTGCCAGCAGCTTGAGGACTCCCTACGAGCAGTACTTC
many TRBJ2-5 TRBV29-1 NA CSARTQRETQYF TGCAGCGCCCGGACTCAGAGGGAGACCCAGTACTTC
few TRBJ2-7 TRBV27 NA CASSLTGRGEQYF TGTGCCAGCAGTTTGACGGGAAGGGGCGAGCAGTACTTC
NA TRBJ1-2 TRBV7-2 NA CASSPGTASYGYTF TGTGCCAGCAGCCCTGGGACGGCCAGCTATGGCTACACCTTC
NA TRBJ2-5 TRBV5-1 NA CASSLADRRQETQYF TGCGCCAGCAGCTTGGCCGACAGGAGGCAAGAGACCCAGTACTTC
NA TRBJ2-5 TRBV6-5 NA CASSYSRRLADPQYF TGTGCCAGCAGTTACTCGAGGCGGCTAGCAGACCCCCAGTACTTC
once TRBJ2-1 TRBV27 NA CASSLYGFSYNEQFF TGTGCCAGCAGTTTATATGGGTTCTCCTACAATGAGCAGTTCTTC
NA TRBJ2-7 TRBV29-1 NA CSVGQGTFDEQYF TGCAGCGTTGGGCAGGGGACTTTCGACGAGCAGTACTTC